A selection of T cell receptor beta chains follows, all from one sample in a study of identical twins. TCRdb reanalysed the 5' RACE reads using MiXCR and keeps one entry per CDR3 protein. Here the sample spans hundreds of thousands of distinct CDR3 sequences, less than 25% being singletons. In addition, the sample was reused for a study of T cells expressing NK-cell markers.

Source material: CD4+ T cells sorted from blood. The receptors shown here come from a woman aged 18-29 years in good health. Each CDR3 is given with its conserved first and last residue. A D gene is named only where the DNA matches it firmly. The listing skips clone size in some rows; elsewhere it reads once, few, many or a size class.

v_gene: TRBV24-1; abundance: NA; j_gene: TRBJ2-5; d_gene: NA; CDR3aa: CATSRTSEETQYF; CDR3nt: TGTGCCACCTCTCGGACGAGCGAAGAGACCCAGTACTTC
v_gene: TRBV27; abundance: many; j_gene: TRBJ2-7; d_gene: NA; CDR3aa: CASSLKLGARYEQYF; CDR3nt: TGTGCCAGCAGTTTAAAGCTGGGGGCGCGTTACGAGCAGTACTTC
v_gene: TRBV10-3; abundance: many; j_gene: TRBJ1-1; d_gene: NA; CDR3aa: CAIQGGGRGTEAFF; CDR3nt: TGTGCCATCCAGGGTGGGGGCCGGGGCACTGAAGCTTTCTTT
v_gene: TRBV7-2; abundance: few; j_gene: TRBJ2-2; d_gene: NA; CDR3aa: CASSFGAGGFTGELFF; CDR3nt: TGTGCCAGCAGCTTCGGGGCCGGGGGATTCACCGGGGAGCTGTTTTTT
v_gene: TRBV3-1; abundance: NA; j_gene: TRBJ1-5; d_gene: TRBD1; CDR3aa: CASSPSPGQGLMYSNQPQHF; CDR3nt: TGTGCCAGCAGCCCGAGTCCGGGACAGGGGTTGATGTATAGCAATCAGCCCCAGCATTTT
v_gene: TRBV13; abundance: NA; j_gene: TRBJ2-5; d_gene: NA; CDR3aa: CASSLQPGWETQYF; CDR3nt: TGTGCCAGCAGCTTACAACCGGGTTGGGAGACCCAGTACTTC
v_gene: TRBV12-3/TRBV12-4; abundance: NA; j_gene: TRBJ2-1; d_gene: TRBD2; CDR3aa: CASSSGGGRNNEQFF; CDR3nt: TGTGCCAGCAGTTCGGGGGGGGGGAGGAACAATGAGCAGTTCTTC
v_gene: TRBV24-1; abundance: NA; j_gene: TRBJ2-1; d_gene: NA; CDR3aa: CATSGRVSNEQFF; CDR3nt: TGTGCCACCAGCGGCAGGGTGTCCAATGAGCAGTTCTTC
v_gene: TRBV9; abundance: NA; j_gene: TRBJ1-2; d_gene: NA; CDR3aa: CASSVDHLYGYTF; CDR3nt: TGTGCCAGCAGCGTAGACCACCTCTATGGCTACACCTTC
v_gene: TRBV2; abundance: NA; j_gene: TRBJ2-5; d_gene: NA; CDR3aa: CASSETPGGRGTQYF; CDR3nt: TGTGCCAGCAGTGAAACCCCCGGCGGTCGGGGGACCCAGTACTTC
v_gene: TRBV12-3/TRBV12-4; abundance: NA; j_gene: TRBJ2-2; d_gene: NA; CDR3aa: CASKRSWEGAGELFF; CDR3nt: TGTGCCAGCAAACGTAGCTGGGAGGGGGCCGGGGAGCTGTTTTTT
v_gene: TRBV4-3; abundance: NA; j_gene: TRBJ2-2; d_gene: TRBD2; CDR3aa: CASSQDAGTSGRIVTGELFF; CDR3nt: TGCGCCAGCAGCCAAGACGCCGGGACTAGCGGGAGGATTGTAACCGGGGAGCTGTTTTTT
v_gene: TRBV27; abundance: NA; j_gene: TRBJ2-2; d_gene: TRBD2; CDR3aa: CASSRLRTSGNTGELFF; CDR3nt: TGTGCCAGCAGTCGACTAAGGACTAGCGGGAACACCGGGGAGCTGTTTTTT
v_gene: TRBV15; abundance: few; j_gene: TRBJ2-1; d_gene: TRBD2; CDR3aa: CATSRRLAGANEQFF; CDR3nt: TGTGCCACCAGCAGGAGACTAGCGGGAGCCAATGAGCAGTTCTTC
v_gene: TRBV5-5; abundance: NA; j_gene: TRBJ2-7; d_gene: NA; CDR3aa: CASSLWGETTYEQYF; CDR3nt: TGTGCCAGCAGCTTGTGGGGTGAGACCACCTACGAGCAGTACTTC
v_gene: TRBV6-1; abundance: NA; j_gene: TRBJ2-5; d_gene: NA; CDR3aa: CASSPAEQETQYF; CDR3nt: TGTGCCAGCAGCCCAGCGGAACAAGAGACCCAGTACTTC
v_gene: TRBV10-2; abundance: few; j_gene: TRBJ2-1; d_gene: NA; CDR3aa: CASRSDFYNEQFF; CDR3nt: TGCGCCAGCAGATCGGACTTCTACAATGAGCAGTTCTTC
v_gene: TRBV29-1; abundance: NA; j_gene: TRBJ2-3; d_gene: TRBD2; CDR3aa: CSVEPSGHTDTQYF; CDR3nt: TGCAGCGTAGAGCCTAGCGGACACACAGATACGCAGTATTTT
v_gene: TRBV7-2; abundance: few; j_gene: TRBJ2-1; d_gene: NA; CDR3aa: CASSLQSSDNEQFF; CDR3nt: TGTGCCAGCAGCTTACAGTCATCAGACAATGAGCAGTTCTTC
v_gene: TRBV2; abundance: few; j_gene: TRBJ2-5; d_gene: TRBD2; CDR3aa: CASSSGTKETQYF; CDR3nt: TGTGCCAGCAGTTCCGGGACTAAAGAGACCCAGTACTTC
v_gene: TRBV20-1; abundance: NA; j_gene: TRBJ2-3; d_gene: NA; CDR3aa: CSASGYRASLYF; CDR3nt: TGCAGTGCTAGTGGTTATAGGGCCAGTTTATATTTT
v_gene: TRBV20-1; abundance: NA; j_gene: TRBJ1-6; d_gene: NA; CDR3aa: CSAREYYNSPLHF; CDR3nt: TGCAGTGCTAGAGAGTATTATAATTCACCCCTCCACTTT
v_gene: TRBV5-5; abundance: few; j_gene: TRBJ1-1; d_gene: NA; CDR3aa: CASSWIGTTEAFF; CDR3nt: TGTGCCAGCAGCTGGATCGGGACCACTGAAGCTTTCTTT
v_gene: TRBV10-3; abundance: many; j_gene: TRBJ2-1; d_gene: NA; CDR3aa: CAISESSGGQFF; CDR3nt: TGTGCCATCAGTGAGAGCAGCGGCGGGCAGTTCTTC
v_gene: TRBV7-2; abundance: NA; j_gene: TRBJ2-7; d_gene: NA; CDR3aa: CASSLDLREQYF; CDR3nt: TGTGCCAGCAGCTTAGACCTCCGCGAGCAGTACTTC
v_gene: TRBV5-1; abundance: NA; j_gene: TRBJ2-5; d_gene: NA; CDR3aa: CASSLMNGQETQYF; CDR3nt: TGCGCCAGCAGCTTAATGAACGGCCAAGAGACCCAGTACTTC
v_gene: TRBV12-3/TRBV12-4; abundance: NA; j_gene: TRBJ2-7; d_gene: NA; CDR3aa: CASSARDTSGEQYF; CDR3nt: TGTGCCAGCAGTGCCAGGGACACGTCTGGCGAGCAGTACTTC
v_gene: TRBV30; abundance: NA; j_gene: TRBJ2-6; d_gene: NA; CDR3aa: CAWTGTGANVLTF; CDR3nt: TGTGCCTGGACAGGGACTGGGGCCAACGTCCTGACTTTC
v_gene: TRBV20-1; abundance: NA; j_gene: TRBJ2-3; d_gene: NA; CDR3aa: CSARAATIADTQYF; CDR3nt: TGCAGTGCTAGAGCGGCGACTATAGCCGATACGCAGTATTTT
v_gene: TRBV12-3/TRBV12-4; abundance: many; j_gene: TRBJ1-1; d_gene: NA; CDR3aa: CASSFNTEAFF; CDR3nt: TGTGCCAGCAGTTTTAACACTGAAGCTTTCTTT
v_gene: TRBV6-2/TRBV6-3; abundance: NA; j_gene: TRBJ2-2; d_gene: NA; CDR3aa: CASSTSGELFF; CDR3nt: TGTGCCAGCAGTACCTCCGGGGAGCTGTTTTTT